Listed here is a single T cell receptor (beta chain). The antigen is undetermined. This sample is drawn from a study of blood T cells in healthy people across ages. Trimming cost V 5 bases and J 11 bases, with 12 bases left between them. Germline V gene lookup returns CDR1 SEHNR and CDR2 FQNEAQ (reference sequence). The CDR3 contains 11 residues. Findings and caveats of the study: The unsorted PBMCs prevented any conclusive comparison of naive versus antigen-experienced cells.

A J-beta primer mix and a sample-barcoded 5' primer were used in a second PCR of roughly 7 to 12 cycles. TCRdb called the 5' RACE reads again in MiXCR, with one record for every CDR3 protein. The repertoire holds some 850,000 distinct CDR3 sequences, with around a quarter as singletons. The same data also went into a second study, on T cells of mothers and their children.

The source is a boy aged 5-17 years in good health. This rearrangement joins TRBV7-9 to TRBJ2-5, with D uncertain. The specimen sequenced was blood. DNA for the CDR3: TGTGCCAGCAGCCCCGGTGGGTCTCAGTACTTC. It codes for CASSPGGSQYF.